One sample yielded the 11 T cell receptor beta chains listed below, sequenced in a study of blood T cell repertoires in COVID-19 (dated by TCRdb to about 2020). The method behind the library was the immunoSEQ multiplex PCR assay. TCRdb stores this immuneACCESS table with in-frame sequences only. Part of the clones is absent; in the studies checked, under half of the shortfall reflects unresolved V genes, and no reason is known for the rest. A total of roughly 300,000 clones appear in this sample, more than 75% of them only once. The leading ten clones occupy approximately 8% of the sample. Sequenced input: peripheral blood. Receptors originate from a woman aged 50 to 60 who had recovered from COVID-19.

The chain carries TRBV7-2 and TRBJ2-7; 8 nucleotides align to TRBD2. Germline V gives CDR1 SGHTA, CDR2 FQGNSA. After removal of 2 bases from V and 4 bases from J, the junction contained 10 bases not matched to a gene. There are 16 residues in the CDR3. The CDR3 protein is CASSLIGSGGIYEQYF. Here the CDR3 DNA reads TGTGCCAGCAGCTTAATAGGGAGCGGGGGTATTTACGAGCAGTACTTC.

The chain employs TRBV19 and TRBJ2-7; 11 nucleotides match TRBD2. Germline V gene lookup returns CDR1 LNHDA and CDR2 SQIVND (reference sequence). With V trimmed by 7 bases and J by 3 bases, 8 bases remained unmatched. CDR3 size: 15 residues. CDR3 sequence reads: CASNNPTSGVYEQYF. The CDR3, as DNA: TGTGCCAGTAACAATCCGACTAGCGGGGTCTACGAGCAGTACTTC.

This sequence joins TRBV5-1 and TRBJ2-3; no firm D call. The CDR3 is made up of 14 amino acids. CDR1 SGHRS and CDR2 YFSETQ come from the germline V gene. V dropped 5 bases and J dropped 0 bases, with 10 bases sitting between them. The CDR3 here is CASRETTSTDTQYF. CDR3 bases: TGCGCCAGCAGGGAGACCACTAGCACAGATACGCAGTATTTT.

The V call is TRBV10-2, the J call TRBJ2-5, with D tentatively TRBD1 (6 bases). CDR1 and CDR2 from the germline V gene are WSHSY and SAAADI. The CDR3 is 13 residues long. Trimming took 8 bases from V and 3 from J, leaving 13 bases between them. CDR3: CASSGGPEETQYF. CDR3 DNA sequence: TGCGCCAGCTCTGGGGGCCCGGAAGAGACCCAGTACTTC.

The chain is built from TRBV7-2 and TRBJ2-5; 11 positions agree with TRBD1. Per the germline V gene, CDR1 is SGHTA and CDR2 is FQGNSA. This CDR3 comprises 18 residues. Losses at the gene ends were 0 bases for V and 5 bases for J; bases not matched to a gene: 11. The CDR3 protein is CASSLAFFPGTGGETQYF. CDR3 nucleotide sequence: TGTGCCAGCAGCTTAGCCTTTTTTCCCGGGACAGGGGGGGAGACCCAGTACTTC. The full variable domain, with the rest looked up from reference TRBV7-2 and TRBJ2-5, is GAGVSQSPSNKVTEKGKDVELRCDPISGHTALYWYRQSLGQGLEFLIYFQGNSAPDKSGLPSDRFSAERTGGSVSTLTIQRTQQEDSAVYLCASSLAFFPGTGGETQYFGPGTRLLVL.

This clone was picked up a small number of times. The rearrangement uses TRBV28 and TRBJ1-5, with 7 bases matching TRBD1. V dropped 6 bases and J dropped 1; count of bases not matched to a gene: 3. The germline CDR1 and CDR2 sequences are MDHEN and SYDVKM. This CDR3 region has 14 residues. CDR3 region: CASRLGQSNQPQHF. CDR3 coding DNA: TGTGCCAGCAGGCTGGGACAGAGCAATCAGCCCCAGCATTTT.

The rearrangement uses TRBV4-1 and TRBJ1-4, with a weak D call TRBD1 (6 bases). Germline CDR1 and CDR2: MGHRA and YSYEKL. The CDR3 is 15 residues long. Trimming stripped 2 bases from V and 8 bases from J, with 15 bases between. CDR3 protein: CASSQHRAGNEKLFF. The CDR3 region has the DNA TGCGCCAGCAGCCAACACAGGGCCGGGAACGAAAAACTGTTTTTT.

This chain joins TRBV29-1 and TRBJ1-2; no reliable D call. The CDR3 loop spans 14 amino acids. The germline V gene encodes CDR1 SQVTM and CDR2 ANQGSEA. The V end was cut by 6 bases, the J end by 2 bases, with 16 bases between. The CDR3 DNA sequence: TGCAGCGTCCGCTCCGGGTCCGGCAACTATGGCTACACCTTC. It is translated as CSVRSGSGNYGYTF.

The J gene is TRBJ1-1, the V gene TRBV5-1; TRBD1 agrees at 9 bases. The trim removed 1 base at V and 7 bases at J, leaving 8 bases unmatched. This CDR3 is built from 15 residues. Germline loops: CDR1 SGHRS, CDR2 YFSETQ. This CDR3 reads CASSLRTGDHSEAFF. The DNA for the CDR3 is TGCGCCAGCAGCTTGAGGACAGGGGATCACAGTGAAGCTTTCTTT.

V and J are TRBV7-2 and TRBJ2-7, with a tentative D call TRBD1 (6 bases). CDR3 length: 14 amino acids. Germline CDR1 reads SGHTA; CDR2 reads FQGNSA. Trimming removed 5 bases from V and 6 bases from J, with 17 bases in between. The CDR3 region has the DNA TGTGCCAGCAGCCCGCAAGCGGCAGGGGCCGAGCAGTACTTC. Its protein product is CASSPQAAGAEQYF.

The CDR3 nucleotides read TGTGCCAGCAGTTTATCTGGGGGGACCGCGAACACCGGGGAGCTGTTTTTT. This sequence encodes CASSLSGGTANTGELFF. The V and J genes are TRBV28 and TRBJ2-2, with a tentative D call TRBD2 (6 bases). The CDR3 is made up of 17 amino acids. V was pared by 1 base and J by 0 bases, with 12 bases between. Looked up from germline, CDR1 is MDHEN and CDR2 is SYDVKM.